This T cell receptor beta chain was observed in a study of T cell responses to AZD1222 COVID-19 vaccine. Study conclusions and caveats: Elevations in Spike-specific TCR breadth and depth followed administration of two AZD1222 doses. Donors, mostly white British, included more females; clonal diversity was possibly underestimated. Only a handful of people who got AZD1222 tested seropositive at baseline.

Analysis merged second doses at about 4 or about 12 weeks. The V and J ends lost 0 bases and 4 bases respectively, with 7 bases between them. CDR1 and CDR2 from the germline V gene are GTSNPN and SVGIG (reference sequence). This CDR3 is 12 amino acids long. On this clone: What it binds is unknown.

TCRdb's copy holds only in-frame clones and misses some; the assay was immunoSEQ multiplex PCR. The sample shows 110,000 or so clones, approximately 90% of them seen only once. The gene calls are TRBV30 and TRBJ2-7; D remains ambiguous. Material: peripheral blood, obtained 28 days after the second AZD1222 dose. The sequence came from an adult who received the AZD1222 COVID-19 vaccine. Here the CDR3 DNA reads TGTGCCTGGAGTGTAAAAGGATACGAGCAGTACTTC. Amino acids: CAWSVKGYEQYF.